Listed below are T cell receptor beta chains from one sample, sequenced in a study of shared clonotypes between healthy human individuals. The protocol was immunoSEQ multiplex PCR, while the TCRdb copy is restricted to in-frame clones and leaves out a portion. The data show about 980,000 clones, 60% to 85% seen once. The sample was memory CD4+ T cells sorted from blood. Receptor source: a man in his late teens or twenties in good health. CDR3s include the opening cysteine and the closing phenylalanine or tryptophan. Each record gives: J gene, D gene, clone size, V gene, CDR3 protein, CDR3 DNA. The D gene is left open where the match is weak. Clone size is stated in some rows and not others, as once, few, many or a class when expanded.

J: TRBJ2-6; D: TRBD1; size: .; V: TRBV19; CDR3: CASSLGTASGANVLTF; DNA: TGTGCCAGTAGTCTTGGGACAGCCTCTGGGGCCAACGTCCTGACTTTC
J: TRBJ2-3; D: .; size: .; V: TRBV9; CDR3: CASSQFPRSSTDTQYF; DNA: TGTGCCAGCAGCCAATTTCCCCGCAGTAGCACAGATACGCAGTATTTT
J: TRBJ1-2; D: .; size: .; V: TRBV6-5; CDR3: CATKTGQTSNYGYTF; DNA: TGTGCCACCAAGACAGGCCAGACTTCTAACTATGGCTACACCTTC
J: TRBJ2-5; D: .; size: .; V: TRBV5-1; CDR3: CASSARVSGETQYF; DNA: TGCGCCAGCAGCGCACGGGTCTCGGGGGAGACCCAGTACTTC
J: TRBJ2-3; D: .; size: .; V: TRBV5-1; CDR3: CASSLGYTQYF; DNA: TGCGCCAGCAGCTTGGGTTATACGCAGTATTTT
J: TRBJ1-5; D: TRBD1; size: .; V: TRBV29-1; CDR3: CSPEPGGYQPQHF; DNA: TGCAGCCCCGAGCCAGGGGGCTATCAGCCCCAGCATTTT
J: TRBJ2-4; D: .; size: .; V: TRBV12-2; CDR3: CASRLAGAGKNIQYF; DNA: TGTGCAAGTCGCTTGGCGGGGGCAGGGAAAAACATTCAGTACTTC
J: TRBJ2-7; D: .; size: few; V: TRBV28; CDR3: CASTPTGLNSYEQYF; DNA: TGTGCCAGCACCCCAACCGGCCTAAACTCCTACGAGCAGTACTTC
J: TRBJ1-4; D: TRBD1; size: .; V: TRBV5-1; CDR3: CASSSATGGEKLFF; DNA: TGCGCCAGCAGCTCCGCGACAGGGGGCGAAAAACTGTTTTTT
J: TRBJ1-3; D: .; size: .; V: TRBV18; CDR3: CASSPGTGNTIYF; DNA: TGTGCCAGCTCACCCGGGACTGGAAACACCATATATTTT
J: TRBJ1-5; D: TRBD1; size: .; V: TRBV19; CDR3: CASSIRTGHSNQPQHF; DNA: TGTGCCAGTAGTATAAGGACAGGGCATAGCAATCAGCCCCAGCATTTT
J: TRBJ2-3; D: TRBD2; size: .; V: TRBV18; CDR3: CASSPLAGGSADTQYF; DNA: TGTGCCAGCTCACCCCTAGCGGGAGGGTCAGCAGATACGCAGTATTTT
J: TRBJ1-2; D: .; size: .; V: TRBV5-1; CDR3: CASSREGRTYGYTF; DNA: TGCGCCAGCAGCCGCGAGGGGCGAACTTATGGCTACACCTTC
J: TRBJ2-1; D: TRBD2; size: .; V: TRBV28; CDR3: CASRKRLAGPGEQFF; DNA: TGTGCCAGCAGGAAAAGACTAGCGGGGCCGGGTGAGCAGTTCTTC
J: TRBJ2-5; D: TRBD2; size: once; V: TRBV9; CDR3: CASSVGSSGGEETQYF; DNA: TGTGCCAGCAGCGTTGGGTCTAGCGGTGGAGAAGAGACCCAGTACTTC
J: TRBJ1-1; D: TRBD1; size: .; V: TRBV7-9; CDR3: CASSLGQGAFF; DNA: TGTGCCAGCAGCTTAGGACAGGGGGCTTTCTTT
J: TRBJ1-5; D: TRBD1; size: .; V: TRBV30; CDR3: CAWSSGQGPNQPQHF; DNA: TGTGCCTGGAGTTCGGGACAGGGCCCAAATCAGCCCCAGCATTTT
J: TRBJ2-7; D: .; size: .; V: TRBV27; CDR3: CASSGREAREQYF; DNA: TGTGCCAGCAGCGGGCGGGAAGCTCGCGAGCAGTACTTC
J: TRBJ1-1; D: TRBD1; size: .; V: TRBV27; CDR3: CASRRQGADTEAFF; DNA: TGTGCCAGCAGGAGACAGGGTGCGGACACTGAAGCTTTCTTT